A single sample is the source of the 20 T cell receptor beta chains below, sequenced in a study of cytomegalovirus exposure and HLA in healthy donors (dated by TCRdb to 2016 to 2017). Preparation of the library involved the immunoSEQ multiplex PCR assay. The multiplex PCR relied on a mix of 60 forward primers for TCR Vbeta segments and 13 reverse primers for TCR Jbeta segments. TCRdb's version of the immuneACCESS table is confined to in-frame rearrangements and falls short of the full clone set. An unresolved V gene accounts for under half of the shortfall where checked; the remainder is of unknown origin. Across this sample there are about 100,000 clones, with 65% to 85% seen only once. 15% to 20% of the sample is held by the ten biggest clonotypes. Sequencing used PBMCs. The receptors originated from a woman aged 55-69 years in good health and CMV-seropositive.

CDR3 region: CSVEDLMEQFF. The DNA for the CDR3 is TGCAGCGTTGAAGATCTAATGGAGCAGTTCTTC. J is TRBJ2-1 and V is TRBV29-1; D gene uncertain. Per germline, CDR1 SQVTM and CDR2 ANQGSEA. Trimming shortened V by 0 bases and J by 10 bases, and 7 bases separated the two germline ends. The CDR3 contains 11 residues.

This clone has just a few counts. J is TRBJ2-1 and V is TRBV15, with a tentative D call TRBD2 (6 bases). Per the germline V gene, CDR1 is LNHNV and CDR2 is YYDKDF (reference sequence). There are 14 residues in the CDR3. The ends were cut back, 0 bases at V and 8 bases at J, with 11 bases in the middle. This CDR3 is CATSRDNREDEQFF. CDR3 nucleotide sequence: TGTGCCACCAGCAGAGATAATAGGGAGGATGAGCAGTTCTTC.

The chain carries TRBV19 and TRBJ1-1, with unresolved D. The length of the CDR3 is 15 residues. The V and J ends lost 4 bases and 0 bases respectively, with 12 bases between them. Per germline, CDR1 LNHDA and CDR2 SQIVND (reference sequence). CDR3 in amino acids: CASSRQITLNTEAFF. For the CDR3, the DNA is TGTGCCAGTAGTAGACAAATTACCTTGAACACTGAAGCTTTCTTT.

The chain has TRBV5-4 and TRBJ2-3, with a weak D call TRBD2 (5 bases). The ends were cut back, 1 base at V and 4 bases at J, with 13 bases in the middle. The germline V gene encodes CDR1 SGHNT and CDR2 YYREEE (reference sequence). The CDR3 runs to 15 residues. CDR3 sequence: CASSLSGGGADTQYF. The CDR3 DNA sequence: TGTGCCAGCAGCTTGAGCGGAGGTGGGGCAGATACGCAGTATTTT.

The chain recombines TRBV7-3 with TRBJ2-5; no clear D gene. CDR3 length: 15 amino acids. V dropped 2 bases and J dropped 4 bases, with 14 bases sitting between them. Germline-derived CDR1 and CDR2 are SGHTA and FQGTGA. This chain's CDR3 is CASSLGSGSLETQYF. The CDR3 DNA reads TGTGCCAGCAGCTTAGGTAGTGGTAGCTTAGAGACCCAGTACTTC.

J is TRBJ1-5 and V is TRBV11-2, with unresolved D. In germline, CDR1 is SGHAT, CDR2 FQNNGV. This CDR3 comprises 13 residues. V dropped 2 bases and J dropped 3 bases, with 5 bases sitting between them. The CDR3 sequence: CASSLSLNQPQHF. The CDR3 DNA is TGTGCCAGCAGCTTAAGCCTCAATCAGCCCCAGCATTTT.

The V gene is TRBV4-2, the J gene TRBJ1-6, with TRBD1 identical over 9 bases. J lost 7 bases, V lost 6 bases, and 10 bases had no gene match. The CDR3 is made up of 16 amino acids. CDR1 and CDR2 from the germline V gene are LGHNA and YNFKEQ. This CDR3 is CASRTLTGGTNSPLHF. CDR3 DNA sequence: TGTGCCAGCAGGACTTTGACAGGGGGGACGAATTCACCCCTCCACTTT.

This chain joins TRBV7-9 and TRBJ2-2; the match to TRBD2 covers 14 bases. The CDR3 covers 17 residues. Germline CDR1 and CDR2: SEHNR and FQNEAQ (reference sequence). J lost 4 bases, V lost 5 bases, and 6 bases had no gene match. The CDR3 DNA reads TGTGCCAGCAGCGCGACTAGCGGGAGGGCCGCCACCGGGGAGCTGTTTTTT. Translating it yields CASSATSGRAATGELFF.

The table lists this clone with a few counts. The rearrangement links TRBV25-1 to TRBJ2-5, with a tentative D call TRBD2 (5 bases). The CDR3 is made up of 14 amino acids. The germline V gene has CDR1 MGHDK and CDR2 SYGVNS. V dropped 5 bases and J dropped 0 bases, with 10 bases sitting between them. The CDR3 here is CASSRSGNQETQYF. CDR3 bases: TGTGCCAGCAGTCGGTCCGGGAACCAAGAGACCCAGTACTTC.

Comment on this clone: Compared with germline, one end of the junction differs, possibly owing to a read error. This sequence joins TRBV7-9 and TRBJ1-2, with D uncertain. Germline V gene sequence: CDR1 SEHNR, CDR2 FQNEAQ (reference sequence). The length of the CDR3 is 12 residues. The CDR3 sequence is CSSSLDFSGYTF. The CDR3 coding sequence is TGTTCCAGCAGCTTAGATTTCTCTGGCTACACCTTC.

CDR3 amino acids: CASSSGQGATWGYTF. CDR3 nucleotide sequence: TGTGCCAGCTCATCTGGACAGGGGGCGACTTGGGGCTACACCTTC. The V call is TRBV18, the J call TRBJ1-2; TRBD1 agrees at 11 bases. After removal of 5 bases from V and 8 bases from J, the junction contained 10 bases not matched to a gene. CDR1 is KGHSH and CDR2 is LQKENI in the germline V gene. The CDR3 consists of 15 residues.

V gene TRBV11-2 combines with J gene TRBJ1-4, with D unclear. V shed 5 bases and J shed 0 bases, with 10 bases lying between them. The CDR3 is 15 residues long. Germline lookup yields CDR1 SGHAT and CDR2 FQNNGV. CDR3 loop: CASSAHSATNEKLFF. In nucleotides, the CDR3 is TGTGCCAGCAGCGCCCACAGTGCAACTAATGAAAAACTGTTTTTT.

Here the CDR3 DNA reads TGTGCCAGCAGACGGGTTCGTGAAGCTTTCTTT. This translates into CASRRVREAFF. The chain couples TRBV5-8 to TRBJ1-1; D ambiguous. V was shortened by 5 bases and J by 7 bases, with 9 bases between the two germline ends. The CDR3 loop spans 11 amino acids. Looked up from germline, CDR1 is SGHTS and CDR2 is YDEGEE.

V and J are TRBV5-1 and TRBJ1-1; no firm D call. The CDR3 contains 14 residues. Germline V CDR1 and CDR2: SGHRS, YFSETQ. The V end was cut by 4 bases, the J end by 1 base, with 11 bases between. CDR3 bases: TGCGCCAGCAGCACCCTGTTGGCGAACACTGAAGCTTTCTTT. Its protein is CASSTLLANTEAFF.

The chain has TRBV5-6 and TRBJ1-2, with 7 nucleotides matching TRBD1. The V segment lost 1 base and the J segment 6 bases; nucleotides outside the gene matches: 6. This CDR3 has 14 amino acids. Germline V CDR1 and CDR2: SGHDT, YYEEEE. Written as DNA, the CDR3 is TGTGCCAGCAGCTTGCCTTCAGGGGGAGATGGCTACACCTTC. Translated, it gives CASSLPSGGDGYTF.

The chain couples TRBV6-5 to TRBJ1-6; 7 positions agree with TRBD1. V gave up 2 bases and J gave up 7 bases; unmatched junction bases: 5. The CDR3 runs 15 residues. The germline gives CDR1 MNHEY, CDR2 SVGAGI. The CDR3 region is CASSYTRGANSPLHF. The CDR3 bases are TGTGCCAGCAGTTACACCAGGGGGGCGAATTCACCCCTCCACTTT.

The chain recombines TRBV4-1 with TRBJ2-7, with TRBD2 matching over 14 bases. Germline CDR1 is MGHRA and CDR2 is YSYEKL. CDR3 size: 17 residues. The V gene end was trimmed by 3 bases and the J gene end by 6 bases; junction bases not matched to a gene: 10. CDR3 nucleotides: TGCGCCAGCAGCCAGGCGCCGGGACTAGCGGGAGTCATCGAGCAGTACTTC. It translates to CASSQAPGLAGVIEQYF.

V and J are TRBV5-4 and TRBJ1-2; no clear D gene. The CDR3 has 15 amino acids. The germline V gene has CDR1 SGHNT and CDR2 YYREEE (reference sequence). V lost 0 bases and J 2 bases, leaving 11 bases between the germline ends. This chain's CDR3 is CASSLARFSNYGYTF. CDR3 coding DNA: TGTGCCAGCAGCTTGGCGAGGTTCAGCAACTATGGCTACACCTTC.

This chain links TRBV4-1 with TRBJ2-3; 10 bases line up with TRBD2. CDR3 length: 16 residues. Looked up from germline, CDR1 is MGHRA and CDR2 is YSYEKL. The trim removed 2 bases at V and 5 bases at J, leaving 7 bases unmatched. The CDR3 region has the DNA TGCGCCAGCAGCCAAACTGGCAGCGGGAGGGGAGATACGCAGTATTTT. Protein: CASSQTGSGRGDTQYF.

The V and J genes are TRBV29-1 and TRBJ2-7; 9 bases fit TRBD2. V lost 5 bases and J lost 7; bases outside the gene matches: 9. Germline CDR1 SQVTM, CDR2 ANQGSEA. The CDR3 length is 13 residues. The CDR3 spells CSVRPTSGREQYF. The CDR3 DNA reads as TGCAGCGTTCGACCGACTAGCGGTCGAGAGCAGTACTTC.